This T cell receptor (beta chain) was captured in a study of blood T cell repertoires in COVID-19. Participants' own reports of clinical history determined their cohort assignment. Unmatched junction bases numbered 10, after V lost 3 bases and J lost 8 bases. CDR3 size: 15 residues. Germline V gene lookup returns CDR1 SGHRS and CDR2 YFSETQ. The method was immunoSEQ multiplex PCR; TCRdb's version includes in-frame clones alone and lacks a portion of them. The data hold 300,000 to 450,000 clones, with approximately 84% observed a single time. The specimen was PBMCs or T cells enriched from blood (not recorded which). The TCR sequence derives from a woman in her 30s who had recovered from COVID-19. The V call is TRBV5-1, the J call TRBJ2-1; TRBD1 matches 8 bases. CDR3 sequence reads: CASSSRQGHGYEQFF. The CDR3 DNA sequence: TGCGCCAGCAGCTCCAGACAGGGGCACGGGTATGAGCAGTTCTTC.